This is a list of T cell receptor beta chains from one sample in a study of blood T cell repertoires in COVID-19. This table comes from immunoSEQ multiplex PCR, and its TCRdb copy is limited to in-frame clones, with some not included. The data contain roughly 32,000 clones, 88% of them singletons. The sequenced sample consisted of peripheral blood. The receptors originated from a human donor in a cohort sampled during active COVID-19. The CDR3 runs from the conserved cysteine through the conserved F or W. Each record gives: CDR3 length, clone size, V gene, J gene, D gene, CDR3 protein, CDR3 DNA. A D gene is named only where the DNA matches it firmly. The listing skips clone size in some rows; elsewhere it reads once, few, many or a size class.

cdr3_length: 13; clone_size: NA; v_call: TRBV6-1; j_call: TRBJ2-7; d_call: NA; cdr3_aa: CASSEVISYEQYF; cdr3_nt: TGTGCCAGCAGTGAAGTCATCTCCTACGAGCAGTACTTC
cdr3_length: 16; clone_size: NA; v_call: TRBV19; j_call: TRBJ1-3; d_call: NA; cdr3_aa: CASSRPNRRAGNTIYF; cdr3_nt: TGTGCCAGTAGTAGACCCAACCGACGGGCTGGAAACACCATATATTTT
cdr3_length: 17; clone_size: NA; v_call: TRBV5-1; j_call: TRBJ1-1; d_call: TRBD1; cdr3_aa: CASSPPLAGGVNTEAFF; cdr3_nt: TGCGCCAGCAGCCCACCCCTGGCAGGGGGCGTGAACACTGAAGCTTTCTTT
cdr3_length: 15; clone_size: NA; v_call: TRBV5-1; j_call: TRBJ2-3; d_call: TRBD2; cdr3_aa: CASSLDRGGLDTQYF; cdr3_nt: TGCGCCAGCAGCTTGGACCGGGGGGGCCTGGATACGCAGTATTTT
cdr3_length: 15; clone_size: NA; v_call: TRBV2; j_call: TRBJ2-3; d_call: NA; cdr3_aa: CASSESGVGADTQYF; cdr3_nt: TGTGCCAGCAGTGAATCAGGGGTTGGGGCAGATACGCAGTATTTT
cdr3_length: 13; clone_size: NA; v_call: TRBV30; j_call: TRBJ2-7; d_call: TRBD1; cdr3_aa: CAWRRDRVHEQYF; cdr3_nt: TGTGCCTGGAGGCGGGACAGGGTACACGAGCAGTACTTC
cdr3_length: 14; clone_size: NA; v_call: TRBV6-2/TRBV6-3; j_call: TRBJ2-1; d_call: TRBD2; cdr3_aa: CASSPPRLAGEQFF; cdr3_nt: TGTGCCAGCAGTCCCCCCAGACTAGCGGGGGAGCAGTTCTTC
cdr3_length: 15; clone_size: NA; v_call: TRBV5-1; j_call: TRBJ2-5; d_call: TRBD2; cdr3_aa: CASSLLTSDDETQYF; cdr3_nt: TGCGCCAGCAGCCTCCTCACTAGCGACGACGAGACCCAGTACTTC
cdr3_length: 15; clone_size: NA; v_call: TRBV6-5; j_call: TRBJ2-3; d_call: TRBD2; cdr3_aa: CASSLNSGGANTQYF; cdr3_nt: TGTGCCAGCAGTCTCAATAGCGGGGGGGCAAATACGCAGTATTTT
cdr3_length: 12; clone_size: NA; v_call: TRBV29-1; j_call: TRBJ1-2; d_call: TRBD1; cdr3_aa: CSAGDRESGYTF; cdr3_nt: TGCAGCGCCGGGGACAGAGAGAGTGGCTACACCTTC
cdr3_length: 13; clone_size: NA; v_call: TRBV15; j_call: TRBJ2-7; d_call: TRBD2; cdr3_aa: CATRDREAYEQYF; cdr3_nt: TGTGCCACCAGGGACCGGGAGGCGTACGAGCAGTACTTC
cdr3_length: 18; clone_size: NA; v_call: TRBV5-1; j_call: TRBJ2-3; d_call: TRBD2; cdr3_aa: CASSAGTSGGIRTDTQYF; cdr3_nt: TGCGCCAGCAGCGCAGGGACTAGCGGGGGCATAAGGACAGATACGCAGTATTTT
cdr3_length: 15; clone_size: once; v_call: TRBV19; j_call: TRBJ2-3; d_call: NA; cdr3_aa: CASSPRGFSTDTQYF; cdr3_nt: TGTGCCAGTAGTCCTAGGGGGTTTAGCACAGATACGCAGTATTTT
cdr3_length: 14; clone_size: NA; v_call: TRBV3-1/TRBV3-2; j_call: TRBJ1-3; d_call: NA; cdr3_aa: CASSQEEVRNTIYF; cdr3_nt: TGTGCCAGCAGCCAAGAGGAGGTTCGGAACACCATATATTTT
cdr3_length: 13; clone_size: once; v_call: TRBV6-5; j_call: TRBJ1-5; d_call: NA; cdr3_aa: CATRRGGNQPQHF; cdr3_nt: TGTGCCACGCGTCGCGGGGGCAATCAGCCCCAGCATTTT
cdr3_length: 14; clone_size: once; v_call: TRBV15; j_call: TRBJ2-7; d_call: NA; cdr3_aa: CATSRKSQGTEQYF; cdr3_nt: TGTGCCACCAGCCGAAAGTCCCAGGGCACCGAGCAGTACTTC
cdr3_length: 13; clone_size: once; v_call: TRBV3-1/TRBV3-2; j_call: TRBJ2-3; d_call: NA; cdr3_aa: CASSQDPRQTQYF; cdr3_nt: TGTGCCAGCAGCCAAGATCCGAGACAGACGCAGTATTTT
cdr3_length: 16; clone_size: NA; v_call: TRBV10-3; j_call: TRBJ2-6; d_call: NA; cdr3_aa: CAISAGLRTGANVLTF; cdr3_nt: TGTGCCATCAGTGCGGGACTCCGGACCGGGGCCAACGTCCTGACTTTC
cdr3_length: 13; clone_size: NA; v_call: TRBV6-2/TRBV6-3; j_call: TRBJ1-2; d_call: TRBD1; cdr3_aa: CASRYPGGHGYTF; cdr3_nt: TGTGCCAGCAGGTACCCAGGGGGACATGGCTACACCTTC
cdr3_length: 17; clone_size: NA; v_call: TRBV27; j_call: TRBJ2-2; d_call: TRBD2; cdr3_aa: CASSFGLAGPNTGELFF; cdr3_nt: TGTGCCAGCAGTTTCGGACTAGCCGGACCGAACACCGGGGAGCTGTTTTTT
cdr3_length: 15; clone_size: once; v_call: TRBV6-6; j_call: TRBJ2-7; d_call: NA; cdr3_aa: CASSYYPQGSYEQYF; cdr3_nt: TGTGCCAGCAGTTACTACCCCCAGGGCTCCTACGAGCAGTACTTC
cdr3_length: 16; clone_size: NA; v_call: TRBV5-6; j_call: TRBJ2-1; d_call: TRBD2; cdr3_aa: CASSLGRLAVYNEQFF; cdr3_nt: TGTGCCAGCAGCTTGGGGAGGCTAGCGGTCTACAATGAGCAGTTCTTC
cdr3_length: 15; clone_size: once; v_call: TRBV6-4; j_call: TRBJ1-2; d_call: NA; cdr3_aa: CASKRTTGGVEGYTF; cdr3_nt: TGTGCCAGCAAAAGGACGACAGGCGGCGTGGAGGGCTACACCTTC
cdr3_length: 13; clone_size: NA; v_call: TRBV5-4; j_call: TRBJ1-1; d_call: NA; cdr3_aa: CASSSGYSTEAFF; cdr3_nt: TGTGCCAGCAGCTCAGGTTATTCCACTGAAGCTTTCTTT
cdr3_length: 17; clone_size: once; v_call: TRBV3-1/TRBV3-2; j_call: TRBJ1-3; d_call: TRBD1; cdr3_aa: CASSQRDRGISGNTIYF; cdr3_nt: TGTGCCAGCAGCCAACGGGACAGGGGTATCTCCGGAAACACCATATATTTT
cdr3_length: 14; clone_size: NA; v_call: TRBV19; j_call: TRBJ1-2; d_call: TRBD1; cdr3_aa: CASKRTGGFYGYTF; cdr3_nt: TGTGCCAGTAAAAGGACAGGGGGTTTCTATGGCTACACCTTC
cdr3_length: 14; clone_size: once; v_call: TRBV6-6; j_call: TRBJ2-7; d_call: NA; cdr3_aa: CASSYSGGNYEQYF; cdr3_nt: TGTGCCAGCAGTTACTCTGGAGGGAACTACGAGCAGTACTTC
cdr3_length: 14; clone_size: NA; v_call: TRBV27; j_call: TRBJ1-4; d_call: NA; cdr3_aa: CASSPRSRNEKLFF; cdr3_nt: TGTGCCAGCAGCCCCCGGAGCAGAAATGAAAAACTGTTTTTT
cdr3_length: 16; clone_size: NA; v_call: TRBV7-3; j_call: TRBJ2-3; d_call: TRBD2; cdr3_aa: CASSLVAGGPPATQYF; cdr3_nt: TGTGCCAGCAGCTTAGTAGCGGGGGGCCCCCCAGCTACGCAGTATTTT
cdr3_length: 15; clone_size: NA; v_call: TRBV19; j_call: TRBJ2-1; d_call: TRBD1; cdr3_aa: CASNPTGGAYNEQFF; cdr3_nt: TGTGCCAGCAATCCGACAGGGGGCGCTTACAATGAGCAGTTCTTC
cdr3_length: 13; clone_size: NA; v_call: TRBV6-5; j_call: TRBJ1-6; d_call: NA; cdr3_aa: CALGEGEYSPLHF; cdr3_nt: TGTGCCCTAGGGGAGGGGGAGTATTCACCCCTCCACTTT
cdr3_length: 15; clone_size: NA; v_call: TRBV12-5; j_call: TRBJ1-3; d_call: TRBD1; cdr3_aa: CASGSRQGARNTIYF; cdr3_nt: TGTGCTAGTGGTTCCCGACAGGGGGCTCGAAACACCATATATTTT